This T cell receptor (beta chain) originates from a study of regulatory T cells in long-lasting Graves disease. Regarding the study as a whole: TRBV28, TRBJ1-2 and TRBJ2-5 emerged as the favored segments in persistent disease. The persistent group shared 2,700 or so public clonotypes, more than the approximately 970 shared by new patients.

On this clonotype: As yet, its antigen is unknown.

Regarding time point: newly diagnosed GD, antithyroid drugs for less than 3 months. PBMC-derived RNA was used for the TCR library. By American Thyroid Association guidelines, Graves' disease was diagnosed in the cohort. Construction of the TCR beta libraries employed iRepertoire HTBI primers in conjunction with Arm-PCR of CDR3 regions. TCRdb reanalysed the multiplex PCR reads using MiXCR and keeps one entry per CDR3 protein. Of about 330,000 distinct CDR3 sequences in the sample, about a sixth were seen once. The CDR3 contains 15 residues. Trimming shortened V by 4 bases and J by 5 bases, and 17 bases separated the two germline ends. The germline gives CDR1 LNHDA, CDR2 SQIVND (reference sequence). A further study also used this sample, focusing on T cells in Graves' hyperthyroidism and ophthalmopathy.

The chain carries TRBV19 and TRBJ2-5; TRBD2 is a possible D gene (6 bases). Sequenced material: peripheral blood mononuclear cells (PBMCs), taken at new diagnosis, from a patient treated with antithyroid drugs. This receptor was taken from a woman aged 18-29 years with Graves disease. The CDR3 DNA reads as TGTGCCAGTAGTAGGGGGACTGGGTACCCGGAGACCCAGTACTTC. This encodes CASSRGTGYPETQYF.